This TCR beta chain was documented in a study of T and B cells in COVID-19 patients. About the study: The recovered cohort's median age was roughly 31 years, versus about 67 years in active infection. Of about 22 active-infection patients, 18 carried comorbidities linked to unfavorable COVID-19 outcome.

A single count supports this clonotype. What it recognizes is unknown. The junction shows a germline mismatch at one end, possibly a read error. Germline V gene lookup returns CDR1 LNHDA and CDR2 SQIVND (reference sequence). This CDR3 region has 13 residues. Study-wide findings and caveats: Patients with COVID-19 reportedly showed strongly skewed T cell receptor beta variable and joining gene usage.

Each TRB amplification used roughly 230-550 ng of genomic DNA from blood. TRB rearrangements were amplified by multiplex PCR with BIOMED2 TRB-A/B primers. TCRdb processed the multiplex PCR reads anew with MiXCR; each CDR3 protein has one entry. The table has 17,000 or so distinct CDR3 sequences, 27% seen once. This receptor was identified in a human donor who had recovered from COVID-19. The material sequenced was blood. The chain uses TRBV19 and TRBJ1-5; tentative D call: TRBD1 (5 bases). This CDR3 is CTSSIDRQQPQHF. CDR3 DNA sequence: TGTACCAGTAGTATAGATCGACAGCAGCCCCAGCATTTT.